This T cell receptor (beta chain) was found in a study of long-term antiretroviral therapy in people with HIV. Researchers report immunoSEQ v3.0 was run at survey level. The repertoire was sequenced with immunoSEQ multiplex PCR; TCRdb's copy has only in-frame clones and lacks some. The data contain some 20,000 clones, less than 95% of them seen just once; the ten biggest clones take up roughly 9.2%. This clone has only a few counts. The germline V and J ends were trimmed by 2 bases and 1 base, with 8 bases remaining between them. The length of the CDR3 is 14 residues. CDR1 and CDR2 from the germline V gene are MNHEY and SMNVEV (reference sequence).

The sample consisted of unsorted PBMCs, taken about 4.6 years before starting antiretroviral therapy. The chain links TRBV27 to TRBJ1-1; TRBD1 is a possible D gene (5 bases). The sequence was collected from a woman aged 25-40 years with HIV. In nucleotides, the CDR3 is TGTGCCAGCAGTTTAGGGGCTGCGAACACTGAAGCTTTCTTT. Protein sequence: CASSLGAANTEAFF.